This entry is about one T cell receptor (beta chain). As a fraction of the sample, this clone is medium-sized (0.01 to 0.1%). It has no known antigen specificity. Base qualities are not at hand, and no much larger clone is one base apart. TCRbeta CDR3 regions were amplified from genomic DNA by means of the immunoSEQ Assay, a bias-controlled multiplex PCR. Per the source publication's procedure: Within the assay, amplification of reference gene primers was used to estimate how many nucleated cells each sample contained. Sequence reads were collapsed and filtered to measure the absolute abundance of every unique TCRbeta CDR3 rearrangement. Productive Simpson clonality was computed per sample as the square root of Simpson's diversity index over productive rearrangements. The source is immuneACCESS, and TCRdb retained only in-frame sequences with V and J called. Part of the clones is not carried over; for the studies checked, unresolved V genes explain less than half of this, and the remainder is unexplained. Clone size and V and J calls were adopted from that table, with D and trimming inferred from the DNA. Recorded for this sample are roughly 86,000 clones; 70% to 90% of them occurred a single time. The leading ten clones occupy more than 4% of the sample.

The collaborating institutions used their own protocols to collect whole blood in K2EDTA tubes. For TCRbeta analysis, collaborators shipped samples as frozen whole blood, isolated PBMCs, or DNA extracted from either of those sample types. The data stem from a study of blood T cell repertoires in COVID-19 (dated by TCRdb to about 2020). About the full investigation: Samples covering the acute and convalescent phases of COVID-19 were provided by collaborators in the United States, Italy and Spain. Deeply sampled blood TCRbeta repertoires from subjects exposed to, actively infected with, or recovered from COVID-19 were included in the dataset. Nearly every sample came with metadata listing a de-identified subject ID, COVID-19 status, age in years and sex. Where available, HLA class I and class II types were taken from metadata supplied by the sample provider and were not determined by assay-based typing. The repertoires were made available in a free public database intended to serve as a resource for research on the immune response to SARS-CoV-2. The material from the prospective study consisted of cDNA or gDNA derived from T cells, B-cell-depleted T cells, or PBMCs. The samples were drawn from two sources: the first 160 participants of the ongoing ImmuneRACE study, and 1,000 to 1,500 subjects contributed by 6 global collaborators.

Study-wide conclusions, independent of this receptor: The amount of clinical and demographic metadata varied by source and participant and was provided uncurated.

V loses 10 bases, J loses 6 bases, and the germline ends lie 14 bases apart. The CDR3 has 12 amino acids, counting the end cysteine and phenylalanine. The only DNA kept is the CDR3, 36 bases in frame from the first base. CDR1 and CDR2, looked up from the germline V gene, are ENHRY and SYGVKD. Input material: peripheral blood. In this chain, TRBV10-3 is recombined with TRBJ2-3; the best D guess is TRBD2, with 6 bases matching. The TCR sequence derives from a man between 35 and 55 years old with acute or convalescent COVID-19. At the DNA level, the sequence is TGTGCCACCGGGAGTTCTACGGATACGCAGTATTTT. Its product reads: CATGSSTDTQYF.